Below, 2 T cell receptor beta chains from the same sample are listed, as sequenced in a study of siplizumab effects on memory and regulatory T cells. Clones were sequenced by immunoSEQ multiplex PCR, and TCRdb holds only the in-frame ones, with some missing. The repertoire holds some 100,000 clones, roughly 92% seen once, with approximately 0.58% in the top ten. The sample taken for sequencing was Tregs sorted from blood. The receptors originated from a human donor in good health.

This clone appeared a single time. The chain carries TRBV10-3 and TRBJ2-7, with TRBD2 matching over 9 bases. Germline assignment: CDR1 ENHRY and CDR2 SYGVKD. The V segment lost 10 bases and the J segment 0 bases; nucleotides outside the gene matches: 4. The CDR3 runs 13 residues. The CDR3 here is CATRSGGSYEQYF. CDR3 nucleotide sequence: TGTGCCACCCGTAGCGGGGGCTCCTACGAGCAGTACTTC.

The gene calls are TRBV28 and TRBJ2-4; the D is unclear. The CDR3 runs to 15 residues. The V end was cut by 3 bases, the J end by 0 bases, with 9 bases between. Germline V gives CDR1 MDHEN, CDR2 SYDVKM. The CDR3 is CASSFPSLAKNIQYF. The CDR3 nucleotides read TGTGCCAGCAGTTTCCCCAGCCTAGCCAAAAACATTCAGTACTTC.